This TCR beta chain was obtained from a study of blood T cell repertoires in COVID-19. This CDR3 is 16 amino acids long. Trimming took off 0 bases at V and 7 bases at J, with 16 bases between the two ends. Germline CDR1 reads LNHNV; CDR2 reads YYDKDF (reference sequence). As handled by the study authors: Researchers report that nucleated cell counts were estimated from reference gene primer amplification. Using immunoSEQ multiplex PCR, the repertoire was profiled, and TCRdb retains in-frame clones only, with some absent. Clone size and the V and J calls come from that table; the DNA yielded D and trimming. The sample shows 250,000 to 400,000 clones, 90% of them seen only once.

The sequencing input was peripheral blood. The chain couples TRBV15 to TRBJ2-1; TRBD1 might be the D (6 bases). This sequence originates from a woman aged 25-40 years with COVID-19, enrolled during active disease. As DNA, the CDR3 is TGTGCCACCAGCAGAGACGTCGGACAGCGCTCAAATGAGCAGTTCTTC. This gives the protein CATSRDVGQRSNEQFF.